The 10 T cell receptor beta chains below all came from one sample that was sequenced in a study of blood T cell repertoires in COVID-19. Profiled with immunoSEQ multiplex PCR; TCRdb holds only in-frame clones, not every one. Of approximately 81,000 clones in the sample, around 91% were seen once. Input material: peripheral blood. The receptor source for this set is a woman aged 45-59 years in a cohort sampled during active COVID-19.

The V gene is TRBV2, the J gene TRBJ1-3; 9 bases agree with TRBD1. CDR1 is SNHLY, CDR2 FYNNEI, per germline. This CDR3 is built from 14 residues. V lost 6 bases, J lost 3 bases, and 3 bases stayed unmatched. This CDR3 reads CASRQGADGNTIYF. DNA for the CDR3: TGTGCCAGCAGACAGGGGGCCGATGGAAACACCATATATTTT.

V is TRBV3-1 (or the pseudogene TRBV3-2) and J is TRBJ1-2; D is ambiguous. Germline loops: CDR1 LGHDT, CDR2 YNNKEL (reference sequence). The CDR3 has 17 amino acids. V was shortened by 0 bases and J by 2 bases, with 16 bases between the two germline ends. The CDR3 nucleotides are TGTGCCAGCAGCCAAGAAGACAACCCTTACCTAAACTATGGCTACACCTTC. It codes for CASSQEDNPYLNYGYTF.

V is TRBV28 and J is TRBJ2-7, with 7 bases lining up with TRBD1. With 1 base clipped from V and 6 bases from J, the junction kept 3 bases outside the gene matches. Germline V gives CDR1 MDHEN, CDR2 SYDVKM. The CDR3 is made up of 13 amino acids. CDR3 in amino acids: CASSLYRGGEQYF. The CDR3 nucleotides read TGTGCCAGCAGTTTATACAGGGGCGGCGAGCAGTACTTC.

V gene TRBV7-3 combines with J gene TRBJ2-5; the match to TRBD2 covers 8 bases. Germline loops: CDR1 SGHTA, CDR2 FQGTGA. The CDR3 is made up of 16 amino acids. After removal of 2 bases from V and 4 bases from J, the junction contained 9 bases not matched to a gene. CDR3 sequence (DNA): TGTGCCAGCAGCTTAGGGGGGACTAGTAAGTCAGAGACCCAGTACTTC. Amino acid sequence: CASSLGGTSKSETQYF.

Only one count was recorded for this clone. The genes are TRBV2 and TRBJ2-7, with D perhaps TRBD1 (5 bases). This CDR3 region has 15 residues. The V end lost 6 bases, the J end lost 7 bases, and 22 bases lay between the germline ends. Germline V gives CDR1 SNHLY, CDR2 FYNNEI. CDR3: CASRLFALGAGEQYF. CDR3 nucleotide sequence: TGTGCCAGCAGACTTTTCGCTCTAGGGGCCGGGGAGCAGTACTTC.

The chain is built from TRBV5-1 and TRBJ1-2, with 7 positions matching TRBD1. CDR1 and CDR2 from the germline V gene are SGHRS and YFSETQ. The V gene end was trimmed by 0 bases and the J gene end by 7 bases; junction bases not matched to a gene: 9. The CDR3 is 15 amino acids. This chain's CDR3 is CASSLVGGLESGYTF. CDR3 nucleotides: TGCGCCAGCAGCTTGGTAGGGGGCCTGGAAAGTGGCTACACCTTC.

The gene calls are TRBV6-6 and TRBJ2-2; 13 bases align to TRBD2. The V gene's germline CDR1 is MNHNY and CDR2 SVGAGI (reference sequence). The CDR3 extends over 17 amino acids. The trim removed 5 bases at V and 3 bases at J, leaving 6 bases unmatched. CDR3 sequence: CASSPRTSGSDTGELFF. In nucleotides, the CDR3 is TGTGCCAGCAGTCCCCGGACTAGCGGGAGCGACACCGGGGAGCTGTTTTTT.

This clone has just a few counts. This sequence joins TRBV15 and TRBJ1-5, with D hard to call. V shed 1 base and J shed 2 bases, with 9 bases lying between them. CDR1 is LNHNV, CDR2 YYDKDF, per germline (reference sequence). This CDR3 spans 15 amino acids. DNA for the CDR3: TGTGCCACCAGCAGAGGGGGAGCCGGCAATCAGCCCCAGCATTTT. Amino acids: CATSRGGAGNQPQHF.

V gene TRBV7-2 combines with J gene TRBJ2-2; 12 bases map to TRBD1. The length of the CDR3 is 17 residues. Trimming removed 5 bases from V and 5 bases from J; junction bases left unmatched: 9. Germline loops: CDR1 SGHTA, CDR2 FQGNSA. CDR3 region: CASSPRDRGRETGELFF. The CDR3 DNA reads as TGTGCCAGCAGCCCTCGGGACAGGGGGCGGGAGACCGGGGAGCTGTTTTTT. Full variable domain (rest looked up from reference TRBV7-2 and TRBJ2-2): GAGVSQSPSNKVTEKGKDVELRCDPISGHTALYWYRQSLGQGLEFLIYFQGNSAPDKSGLPSDRFSAERTGGSVSTLTIQRTQQEDSAVYLCASSPRDRGRETGELFFGEGSRLTVL.

The gene calls are TRBV29-1 and TRBJ1-1; possible D gene TRBD1, 5 bases. The CDR3 spans 14 residues. V shed 0 bases and J shed 1 base, with 9 bases lying between them. Germline V gives CDR1 SQVTM, CDR2 ANQGSEA. In nucleotides, the CDR3 is TGCAGCGTTGAAGATCTTCAGGGGAACACTGAAGCTTTCTTT. This codes for CSVEDLQGNTEAFF. Filled out from reference TRBV29-1 and TRBJ1-1, the complete variable domain reads SAVISQKPSRDICQRGTSLTIQCQVDSQVTMMFWYRQQPGQSLTLIATANQGSEATYESGFVIDKFPISRPNLTFSTLTVSNMSPEDSSIYLCSVEDLQGNTEAFFGQGTRLTVV.